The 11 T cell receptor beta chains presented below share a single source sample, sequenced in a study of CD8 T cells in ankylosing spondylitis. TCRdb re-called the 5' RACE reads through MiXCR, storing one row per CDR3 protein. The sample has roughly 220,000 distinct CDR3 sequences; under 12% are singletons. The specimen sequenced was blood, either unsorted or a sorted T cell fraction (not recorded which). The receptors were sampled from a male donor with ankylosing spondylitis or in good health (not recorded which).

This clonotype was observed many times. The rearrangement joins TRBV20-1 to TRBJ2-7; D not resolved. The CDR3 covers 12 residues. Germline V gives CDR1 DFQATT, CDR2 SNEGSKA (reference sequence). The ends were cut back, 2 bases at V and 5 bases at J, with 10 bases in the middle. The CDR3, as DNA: TGCAGTGCTAGATCCGGGTTCGACGAGCAGTACTTC. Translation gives CSARSGFDEQYF.

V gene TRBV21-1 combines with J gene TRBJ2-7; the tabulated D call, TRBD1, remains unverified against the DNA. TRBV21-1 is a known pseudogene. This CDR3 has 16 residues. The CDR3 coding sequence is TGTGCCAGCAGCAAAGATCACAGCCGCCCCTTCTACGAGCAGTACTTC. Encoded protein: CASSKDHSRPFYEQYF.

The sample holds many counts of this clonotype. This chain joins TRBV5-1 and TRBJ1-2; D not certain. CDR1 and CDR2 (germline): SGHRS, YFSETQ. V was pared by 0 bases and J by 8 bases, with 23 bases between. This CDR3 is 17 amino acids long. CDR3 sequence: CASSLDGQPLTISGYTF. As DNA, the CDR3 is TGCGCCAGCAGCTTGGATGGGCAGCCCCTGACTATTTCGGGCTACACCTTC.

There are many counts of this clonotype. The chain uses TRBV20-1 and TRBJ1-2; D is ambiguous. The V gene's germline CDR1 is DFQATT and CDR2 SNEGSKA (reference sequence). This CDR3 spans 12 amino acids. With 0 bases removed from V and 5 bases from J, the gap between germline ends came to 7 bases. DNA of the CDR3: TGCAGTGCTAGAGATAGTGGGTATGGCTACACCTTC. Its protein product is CSARDSGYGYTF.

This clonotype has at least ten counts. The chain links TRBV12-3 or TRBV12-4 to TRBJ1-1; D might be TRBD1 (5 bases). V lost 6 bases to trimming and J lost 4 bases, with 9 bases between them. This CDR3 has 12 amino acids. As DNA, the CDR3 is TGTGCCAGCAGCAAGGGGTTCACTGAAGCTTTCTTT. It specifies CASSKGFTEAFF.

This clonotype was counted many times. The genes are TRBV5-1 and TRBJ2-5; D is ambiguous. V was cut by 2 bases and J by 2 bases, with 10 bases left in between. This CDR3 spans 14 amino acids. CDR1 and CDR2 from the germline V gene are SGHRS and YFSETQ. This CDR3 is CASSFGKGQETQYF. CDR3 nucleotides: TGCGCCAGCAGCTTTGGAAAGGGTCAAGAGACCCAGTACTTC.

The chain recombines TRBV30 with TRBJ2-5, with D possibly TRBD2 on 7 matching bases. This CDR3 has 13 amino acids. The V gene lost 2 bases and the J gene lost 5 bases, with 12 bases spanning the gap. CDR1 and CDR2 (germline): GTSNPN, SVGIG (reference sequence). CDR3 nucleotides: TGTGCCTGGAGTCGGGGGGCTTGGGAGACCCAGTACTTC. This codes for CAWSRGAWETQYF.

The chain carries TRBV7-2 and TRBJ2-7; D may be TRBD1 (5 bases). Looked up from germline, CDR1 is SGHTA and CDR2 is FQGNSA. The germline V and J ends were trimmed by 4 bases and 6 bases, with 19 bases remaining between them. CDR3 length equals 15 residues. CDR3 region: CASSSSGRFPLEQYF. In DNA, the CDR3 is TGTGCCAGCAGCTCTTCAGGGCGGTTCCCCCTCGAGCAGTACTTC.

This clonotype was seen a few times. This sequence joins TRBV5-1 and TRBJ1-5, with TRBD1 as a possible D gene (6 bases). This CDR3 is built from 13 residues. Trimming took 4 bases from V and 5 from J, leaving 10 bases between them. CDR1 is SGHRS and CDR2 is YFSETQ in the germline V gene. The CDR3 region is CASSPDSDQPQHF. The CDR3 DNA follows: TGCGCCAGCAGCCCGGACAGTGATCAGCCCCAGCATTTT. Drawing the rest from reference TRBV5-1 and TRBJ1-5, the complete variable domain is KAGVTQTPRYLIKTRGQQVTLSCSPISGHRSVSWYQQTPGQGLQFLFEYFSETQRNKGNFPGRFSGRQFSNSRSEMNVSTLELGDSALYLCASSPDSDQPQHFGDGTRLSIL.

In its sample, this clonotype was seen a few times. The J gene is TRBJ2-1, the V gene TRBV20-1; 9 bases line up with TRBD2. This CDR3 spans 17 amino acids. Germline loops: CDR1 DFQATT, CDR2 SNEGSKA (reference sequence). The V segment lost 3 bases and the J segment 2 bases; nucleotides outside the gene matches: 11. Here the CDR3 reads CSARDRGGAVAYNEQFF. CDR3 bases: TGCAGTGCTAGGGATCGCGGGGGGGCGGTCGCCTACAATGAGCAGTTCTTC.

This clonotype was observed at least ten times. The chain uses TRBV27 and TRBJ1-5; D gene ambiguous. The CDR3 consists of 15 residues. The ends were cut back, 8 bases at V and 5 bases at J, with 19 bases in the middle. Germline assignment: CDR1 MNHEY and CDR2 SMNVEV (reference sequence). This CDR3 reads CASGPWAGRDQPQHF. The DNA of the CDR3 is TGTGCCAGCGGTCCATGGGCAGGAAGAGATCAGCCCCAGCATTTT.